A selection of T cell receptor beta chains follows, all from one sample in a study of cytomegalovirus exposure and HLA in healthy donors. TCRdb's table, derived via immunoSEQ multiplex PCR, lists solely in-frame clones and lacks some. The sample includes 100,000 to 150,000 clones, 60% to 80% of them seen just once. Sequencing was performed on PBMCs. The receptors originated from a woman aged 45-60 years in good health and CMV-seronegative. CDR3s include the opening cysteine and the closing phenylalanine or tryptophan. The D gene is left open where the match is weak. Size is omitted from some rows. Given values are once, few, many or a class for expanded clones.

TRBV4-3	NA	15	NA	TRBJ2-3	TGCGCCAGCAGCCAAGATAGGGAGGAGGGAGATACGCAGTATTTT	CASSQDREEGDTQYF
TRBV27	TRBD2	18	NA	TRBJ2-5	TGTGCCAGCAGTTTTAATTCCCCCGGGACTAGCGGGCAAGAGACCCAGTACTTC	CASSFNSPGTSGQETQYF
TRBV2	NA	13	NA	TRBJ1-1	TGTGCCAGCAGCGAACAGGGCTACACTGAAGCTTTCTTT	CASSEQGYTEAFF
TRBV28	TRBD2	15	NA	TRBJ2-1	TGTGCCAGCAACCCGGGGGGGGGCGCGTTAAATGAGCAGTTCTTC	CASNPGGGALNEQFF
TRBV4-3	TRBD1	15	NA	TRBJ1-4	TGCGCCAGCAGCCACCACCGGGACAGGGACGAAAAACTGTTTTTT	CASSHHRDRDEKLFF
TRBV28	NA	11	NA	TRBJ1-1	TGTGCCAGTGAGATGAACACTGAAGCTTTCTTT	CASEMNTEAFF
TRBV11-3	TRBD2	15	few	TRBJ2-2	TGTGCCAGCAGCTTCATAGGCGGGGGGACCGGGGAGCTGTTTTTT	CASSFIGGGTGELFF
TRBV28	TRBD1	14	once	TRBJ1-2	TGTGCCAGCAGACAGACGACAGGGGTCGGTGGCTACACCTTC	CASRQTTGVGGYTF
TRBV4-1	TRBD1	14	once	TRBJ2-5	TGCGCCAGCAGCCAAGGGACAGGGTTGGAGACCCAGTACTTC	CASSQGTGLETQYF
TRBV5-1	NA	16	few	TRBJ1-3	TGCGCCAGCAGATCGGACAGTGCCTTCTCTGGAAACACCATATATTTT	CASRSDSAFSGNTIYF
TRBV7-8	NA	14	NA	TRBJ1-3	TGTGCCAGCAGCACCCGGGGGGCTGGAAACACCATATATTTT	CASSTRGAGNTIYF
TRBV6-6	NA	13	NA	TRBJ1-1	TGTGCCAGCGCCGGGGAAATTTACACTGAAGCTTTCTTT	CASAGEIYTEAFF
TRBV28	TRBD1	15	NA	TRBJ1-2	TGTGCCAGCAGTTTTCCTACAGGGGGGGGCTATGGCTACACCTTC	CASSFPTGGGYGYTF
TRBV7-3	TRBD2	16	NA	TRBJ2-1	TGTGCCAGCAGTGTAGGATCCGGGACTAGCGCCAATGAGCAGTTCTTC	CASSVGSGTSANEQFF
TRBV10-3	TRBD2	15	NA	TRBJ2-7	TGTGCCATCAGTGAGTCGGCTAGCGGAGGCTACGAGCAGTACTTC	CAISESASGGYEQYF
TRBV19	NA	15	NA	TRBJ2-3	TGTGCCAGTAGTATAATTGCTAGCGAGACAGATACGCAGTATTTT	CASSIIASETDTQYF
TRBV7-9	TRBD2	14	few	TRBJ2-3	TGTGCCAGCAGCCGAGGACTAGCGGGAGATACGCAGTATTTT	CASSRGLAGDTQYF
TRBV4-2	TRBD1	14	few	TRBJ1-5	TGTGCCAGCTCGAACAGGGGAATCAATCAGCCCCAGCATTTT	CASSNRGINQPQHF
TRBV2	NA	16	NA	TRBJ2-6	TGTGCCAGCATGAGACAGGGACTCTCTGGGGCCAACGTCCTGACTTTC	CASMRQGLSGANVLTF
TRBV28	NA	14	NA	TRBJ1-1	TGTGCCAGCAGTTTGAGGTCAGGGGACACTGAAGCTTTCTTT	CASSLRSGDTEAFF
TRBV18	TRBD2	14	NA	TRBJ2-1	TGTGCCAGCTCACCAAGCGGGAGTTACAATGAGCAGTTCTTC	CASSPSGSYNEQFF
TRBV7-8	TRBD1	13	NA	TRBJ1-1	TGTGCCAGCAGCTGGGGACAGGGGGCGCAGGCTTTCTTT	CASSWGQGAQAFF